This T cell receptor beta chain originates from a study of neurological immune-mediated disorders. V shed 3 bases and J shed 3 bases, with 9 bases lying between them. This CDR3 is 14 amino acids long. Germline assignment: CDR1 LNHDA and CDR2 SQIVND (reference sequence). The making of cDNA relied on 5'RACE with 10-nucleotide random UMIs. MiXCR, run by TCRdb on the 5' RACE reads, gives a single entry per CDR3 protein. The data show more than 35,000 distinct CDR3 sequences, with nearly 6.5% seen just once and 0.45% to 0.6% held by the top ten. The rearrangement links TRBV19 to TRBJ1-5; the D gene is possibly TRBD1 (5 bases). The TCR comes from a woman aged 40 to 50 in good health. The sample was CD4+ T cells from blood. CDR3 nucleotide sequence: TGTGCCAGTAGTATTGGGACCACCAATCAGCCCCAGCATTTT. Translation gives CASSIGTTNQPQHF.